These 25 T cell receptor beta chains were all obtained from the same sample, sequenced in a study of T cells in Graves' hyperthyroidism and ophthalmopathy. Amplification targeted TCR beta CDR3 regions from RNA transcripts. Researchers ran a first-round RT-PCR on the TCR CDR3 using the HTBI primer set. Each CDR3 protein gets one entry after TCRdb re-called the multiplex PCR reads with MiXCR. The data show 350,000 to 400,000 distinct CDR3 sequences, approximately 19% seen once. Sequencing was performed on blood. The receptors were gathered from a woman aged 18-29 years with Graves' hyperthyroidism.

As regards this clonotype: A single base separates this from a much larger clone, so it may be a read error. The CDR3 does not close with the conserved phenylalanine or tryptophan, likely indicating a read error. The V call is TRBV6-1, the J call TRBJ2-7; D ambiguous. The CDR3 spans 11 residues. Trimming removed 1 base at V and 5 bases at J, with 3 bases between. The germline V gene encodes CDR1 MNHNS and CDR2 SASEGT. CDR3: CASSEENEQYL. In DNA form, the CDR3 reads TGTGCCAGCAGTGAAGAAAACGAGCAGTACCTC.

To note about this clonotype: One end of the junction does not line up with germline, which may come from a read error. V and J are TRBV27 and TRBJ2-5; perhaps D is TRBD1 or TRBD2 (5 bases each). The CDR3 covers 12 residues. Germline V lookup: CDR1 MNHEY, CDR2 SMNVEV (reference sequence). CDR3 amino acids: CASSFLQGTKYF. In nucleotides, the CDR3 is TGTGCCAGCAGTTTCCTCCAAGGGACCAAGTACTTC.

This clonotype was seen many times. The chain joins TRBV20-1 to TRBJ2-7; tentative D call: TRBD1 (6 bases). CDR1 DFQATT and CDR2 SNEGSKA come from the germline V gene (reference sequence). The CDR3 has 12 amino acids. Trimming removed 6 bases from V and 1 base from J, with 10 bases in between. The CDR3 DNA sequence: TGCAGTGCCCCACAGGGATCCTACGAGCAGTACTTC. This encodes CSAPQGSYEQYF.

This clonotype was seen ten or more times. The chain employs TRBV13 and TRBJ1-5; weak D call: TRBD1 (6 bases). Trimming shortened V by 5 bases and J by 5 bases, and 13 bases separated the two germline ends. Germline-derived CDR1 and CDR2 are PRHDT and FYEKMQ (reference sequence). The CDR3 is 14 amino acids. The CDR3 protein is CASSLGGWDQPQHF. The CDR3 DNA follows: TGTGCCAGCAGCCTCGGGGGCTGGGATCAGCCCCAGCATTTT.

This chain links TRBV29-1 with TRBJ2-7; the D gene is possibly TRBD1 (5 bases). V lost 3 bases and J lost 2, with 14 bases in between. The germline V gene encodes CDR1 SQVTM and CDR2 ANQGSEA. The length of the CDR3 is 14 residues. The CDR3 spells CSVEAPKGTYEQYF. In DNA form, the CDR3 reads TGCAGCGTTGAGGCCCCAAAGGGGACCTACGAGCAGTACTTC.

This clonotype was observed at least ten times. The rearrangement uses TRBV6-6 and TRBJ2-7; 11 nucleotides agree with TRBD2. Looked up from germline, CDR1 is MNHNY and CDR2 is SVGAGI (reference sequence). There are 15 residues in the CDR3. V was clipped by 4 bases and J by 2 bases; unmatched bases: 4. Here the CDR3 reads CASSSGLAGAYEQYF. CDR3 DNA: TGTGCCAGCAGTTCAGGACTAGCGGGCGCCTACGAGCAGTACTTC.

This clonotype was observed many times. This chain connects TRBV5-1 to TRBJ1-3; D might be TRBD1 (5 bases). This CDR3 is built from 14 residues. Germline assignment: CDR1 SGHRS and CDR2 YFSETQ. V lost 6 bases to trimming and J lost 0 bases, with 10 bases between them. The CDR3 DNA reads as TGCGCCAGCAATGAGGGGCACTCTGGAAACACCATATATTTT. Its translation: CASNEGHSGNTIYF. The complete variable domain, with remaining parts taken from reference TRBV5-1 and TRBJ1-3, reads KAGVTQTPRYLIKTRGQQVTLSCSPISGHRSVSWYQQTPGQGLQFLFEYFSETQRNKGNFPGRFSGRQFSNSRSEMNVSTLELGDSALYLCASNEGHSGNTIYFGEGSWLTVV.

This clonotype was picked up one time. The chain employs TRBV28 and TRBJ2-3; D perhaps matches TRBD2 (6 bases). Germline CDR1 MDHEN, CDR2 SYDVKM. Deletions cut 6 bases from V and 8 bases from J, with 6 bases between. CDR3 length: 10 amino acids. The CDR3 is CASSGGTQYF. CDR3 nucleotide sequence: TGTGCCAGCAGCGGGGGTACGCAGTATTTT.

This clonotype occurred a few times. In nucleotides, the CDR3 is TGTGCCAGCAGGCTAACAGGGTGGGGCGGGGAGCTGTTTTTT. Translating gives CASRLTGWGGELFF. J is TRBJ2-2 and V is TRBV27; possible D gene TRBD1, 6 bases. V was pared by 6 bases and J by 7 bases, with 15 bases between. The CDR3 totals 14 residues. CDR1 and CDR2 (germline): MNHEY, SMNVEV (reference sequence).

This clonotype was recorded at least ten times. The CDR3 sequence: CASSEGGEGTEAFF. CDR3 nucleotide sequence: TGTGCCAGCAGTGAAGGGGGCGAGGGAACTGAAGCTTTCTTT. This chain joins TRBV6-4 and TRBJ1-1, with 7 bases aligning to TRBD1. Germline V gene sequence: CDR1 MRHNA, CDR2 SNTAGT. V shed 3 bases and J 5 bases; nucleotides not matched to a gene: 6. CDR3 size: 14 residues.

This clonotype was observed once. With a much larger clone just one base away, this may be a read error. The chain employs TRBV10-2 and TRBJ2-5; possibly TRBD1 for D (6 bases). Germline V gene lookup returns CDR1 WSHSY and CDR2 SAAADI. V lost 8 bases and J 8 bases, leaving 12 bases between the germline ends. This CDR3 comprises 11 residues. CDR3 nucleotide sequence: TGCGCCAGCGGAGCAGGGGATACCCAGTACTTC. Its protein product is CASGAGDTQYF.

This clonotype was found many times. An end of the junction does not agree with germline; a read error may underlie this. The rearrangement uses TRBV11-2 and TRBJ1-1; 7 bases are shared with TRBD1. The CDR3 length is 14 residues. Germline-derived CDR1 and CDR2 are SGHAT and FQNNGV. This chain's CDR3 is CASSLDRAGPEAFF. CDR3 coding DNA: TGTGCCAGCAGTTTAGACAGGGCGGGTCCTGAAGCTTTCTTT.

Only a few counts were recorded for this clonotype. J is TRBJ2-2 and V is TRBV19, with D possibly TRBD1 on 5 matching bases. The CDR3 is 16 amino acids. Trimming stripped 2 bases from V and 1 base from J, with 11 bases between. Per the germline V gene, CDR1 is LNHDA and CDR2 is SQIVND (reference sequence). The CDR3 nucleotides read TGTGCCAGTAGTATAAGGGGATGGGAGAACACCGGGGAGCTGTTTTTT. Its translation is CASSIRGWENTGELFF.

This clonotype was observed at least ten times. The CDR3: CSASVGRVKAFF. The CDR3 nucleotides are TGCAGTGCTAGCGTTGGACGGGTCAAAGCTTTCTTT. The rearrangement joins TRBV20-1 to TRBJ1-1; D ambiguous. The CDR3 sequence is 12 residues long. Germline CDR1 is DFQATT and CDR2 is SNEGSKA (reference sequence). Trimming cost V 3 bases and J 9 bases, with 14 bases left between them.

This clonotype was counted ten times or more. The rearrangement uses TRBV20-1 and TRBJ2-5; no clear D. V dropped 1 base and J dropped 2 bases, with 11 bases sitting between them. Germline V gene data show CDR1 as DFQATT and CDR2 as SNEGSKA (reference sequence). The length of the CDR3 is 14 residues. The CDR3 DNA follows: TGCAGTGCTAGAGGGCCGGGCCTTCAAGAGACCCAGTACTTC. Its translation: CSARGPGLQETQYF.

Concerning this clonotype itself: One base away lies a much larger clone, so this may be a sequencing read error. This rearrangement joins TRBV3-1 to TRBJ1-1; unclear D gene. The V gene's germline CDR1 is LGHDT and CDR2 YNNKEL (reference sequence). The CDR3 extends over 11 amino acids. Deletions cut 5 bases from V and 14 bases from J, with 15 bases between. This CDR3 reads CASSYTFVRFF. The CDR3 region has the DNA TGTGCCAGCAGCTATACCTTTGTCCGCTTCTTT. The variable domain in full, completed from reference TRBV3-1 and TRBJ1-1, reads DTAVSQTPKYLVTQMGNDKSIKCEQNLGHDTMYWYKQDSKKFLKIMFSYNNKELIINETVPNRFSPKSPDKAHLNLHINSLELGDSAVYFCASSYTFVRFFGQGTRLTVV.

A remark on this clonotype: This clone may be a read error of a much larger clone one base away. This chain joins TRBV5-6 and TRBJ2-7, with 10 bases matching TRBD1. This CDR3 has 14 amino acids. The germline V gene encodes CDR1 SGHDT and CDR2 YYEEEE. The chain's CDR3 is CAISPGTGVHEQYF. The CDR3 DNA sequence: TGTGCCATCAGCCCCGGGACAGGGGTCCACGAGCAGTACTTC.

This clonotype was seen repeatedly, ten times or more. The chain recombines TRBV11-2 with TRBJ2-7; D might be TRBD2 (6 bases). The CDR3 loop spans 14 amino acids. Germline lookup yields CDR1 SGHAT and CDR2 FQNNGV. V was cut by 0 bases and J by 5 bases, with 11 bases left in between. The CDR3, as DNA: TGTGCCAGCAGCTTAGATGGGGGGACGGACGAGCAGTACTTC. Protein sequence: CASSLDGGTDEQYF.

This clonotype was picked up many times. V gene TRBV6-1 combines with J gene TRBJ2-5; 8 positions agree with TRBD1. Trimming took 3 bases from V and 3 from J; bases not matched to a gene: 6. CDR1 and CDR2 from the germline V gene are MNHNS and SASEGT. This CDR3 is built from 15 residues. The CDR3 loop reads CASSDRPDREETQYF. Here the CDR3 DNA reads TGTGCCAGCAGTGACCGCCCGGACAGGGAAGAGACCCAGTACTTC.

This clonotype was recorded many times. The J gene is TRBJ2-6, the V gene TRBV12-3 or TRBV12-4; TRBD1 agrees at 8 bases. V gave up 4 bases and J gave up 4 bases; unmatched junction bases: 9. The CDR3 is made up of 17 amino acids. The CDR3 region is CASSSPTGDPGANVLTF. CDR3 in DNA: TGTGCCAGCAGTTCCCCGACAGGGGACCCCGGGGCCAACGTCCTGACTTTC.

This clonotype was seen ten or more times. The CDR3 coding sequence is TGTGCCAGCGGTGTGACGCACAGACGGGACACTGAAGCTTTCTTT. Encoded protein: CASGVTHRRDTEAFF. The chain combines TRBV2 with TRBJ1-1; D ambiguous. Trimming pared 8 bases from V and 3 bases from J, leaving 19 bases between. CDR3 length: 15 amino acids. Looked up from germline, CDR1 is SNHLY and CDR2 is FYNNEI.

This clonotype was picked up many times. The chain combines TRBV7-8 with TRBJ1-5, with 10 bases fitting TRBD1. The CDR3 runs to 14 residues. With V trimmed by 2 bases and J by 6 bases, 1 base remained unmatched. In germline, CDR1 is SGHVS, CDR2 FQNEAQ. The CDR3, as DNA: TGTGCCAGCAGCTTACGGACAGGGGGTCAGCCCCAGCATTTT. Translation: CASSLRTGGQPQHF.

The sample holds many counts of this clonotype. The chain combines TRBV12-3 or TRBV12-4 with TRBJ1-2, with unresolved D. Trimming shortened V by 3 bases and J by 5 bases, and 4 bases separated the two germline ends. The length of the CDR3 is 11 residues. The CDR3 reads CASSFWYGYTF. The CDR3 coding sequence is TGTGCCAGCAGTTTTTGGTATGGCTACACCTTC.

This clonotype came up many times. The chain has TRBV24-1 and TRBJ2-5; 7 bases line up with TRBD1. Germline V gene sequence: CDR1 KGHDR, CDR2 SFDVKD. Trimming removed 2 bases from V and 3 bases from J; junction bases left unmatched: 8. The CDR3 is made up of 16 amino acids. The CDR3 here is CATSDSTRDRKETQYF. CDR3 DNA: TGTGCCACCAGTGATTCGACTCGGGACAGAAAAGAGACCCAGTACTTC.

This chain links TRBV5-5 with TRBJ1-1; D is uncertain. CDR3 length equals 16 residues. The V gene lost 0 bases and the J gene lost 1 base, with 13 bases spanning the gap. CDR1 and CDR2 (germline): SGHKS, YYEKEE (reference sequence). The CDR3 loop reads CASSLGSWGRNTEAFF. The CDR3 DNA follows: TGTGCCAGCAGCTTGGGTAGTTGGGGAAGGAACACTGAAGCTTTCTTT.